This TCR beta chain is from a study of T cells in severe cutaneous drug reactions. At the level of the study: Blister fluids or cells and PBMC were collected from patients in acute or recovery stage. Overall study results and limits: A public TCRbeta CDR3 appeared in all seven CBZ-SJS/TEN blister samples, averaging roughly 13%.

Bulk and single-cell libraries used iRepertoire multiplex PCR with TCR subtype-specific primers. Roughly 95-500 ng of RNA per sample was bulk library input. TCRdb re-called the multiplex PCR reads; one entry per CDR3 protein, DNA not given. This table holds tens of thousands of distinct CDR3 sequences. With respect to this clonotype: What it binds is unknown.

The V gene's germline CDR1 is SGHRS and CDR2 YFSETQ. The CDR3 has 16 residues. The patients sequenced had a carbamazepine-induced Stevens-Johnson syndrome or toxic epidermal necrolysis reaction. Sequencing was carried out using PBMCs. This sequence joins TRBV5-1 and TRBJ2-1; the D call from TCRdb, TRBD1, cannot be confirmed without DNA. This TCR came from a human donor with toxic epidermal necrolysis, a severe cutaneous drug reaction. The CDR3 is CASSPGQGPSYNEQFF.